Each of the 14 T cell receptor beta chains below was sequenced from the same sample in a study of T cell responses to AZD1222 COVID-19 vaccine. Generated by immunoSEQ multiplex PCR, the TCRdb table keeps only in-frame clones and is missing some. The sample carries 110,000 to 150,000 clones, over 90% recorded once. Sequenced material: peripheral blood, taken on day 0 of AZD1222 vaccination. The receptors were sampled from an adult in good health.

This chain uses TRBV29-1 with TRBJ2-7; D is possibly TRBD2 (6 bases). With 4 bases removed from V and 2 bases from J, the gap between germline ends came to 12 bases. From germline, CDR1 is SQVTM and CDR2 ANQGSEA. This CDR3 spans 13 amino acids. Here the CDR3 reads CSVGGESPYEQYF. CDR3 coding DNA: TGCAGCGTTGGGGGGGAGTCCCCCTACGAGCAGTACTTC.

The chain is built from TRBV5-1 and TRBJ2-2; 11 positions match TRBD2. There are 16 residues in the CDR3. Germline CDR1 and CDR2: SGHRS and YFSETQ. J was trimmed by 5 bases and V by 2 bases; bases with no gene match: 5. The CDR3 loop reads CASSFVSGRGTGELFF. CDR3 DNA sequence: TGCGCCAGCAGCTTTGTTAGCGGGAGGGGGACCGGGGAGCTGTTTTTT.

This chain links TRBV5-1 with TRBJ2-7, with 7 nucleotides matching TRBD1. The CDR3 is 13 amino acids. V dropped 3 bases and J dropped 1; count of bases not matched to a gene: 1. CDR1 is SGHRS and CDR2 is YFSETQ in the germline V gene. The CDR3 spells CASSWDRSYEQYF. CDR3 bases: TGCGCCAGCAGCTGGGACAGATCCTACGAGCAGTACTTC.

The chain couples TRBV5-1 to TRBJ2-5, with D unresolved. The CDR3 loop spans 11 amino acids. Looked up from germline, CDR1 is SGHRS and CDR2 is YFSETQ. The germline V and J ends were trimmed by 0 bases and 4 bases, with 1 base remaining between them. The CDR3 DNA reads TGCGCCAGCAGCTTGGCAGAGACCCAGTACTTC. It specifies CASSLAETQYF.

The genes are TRBV5-6 and TRBJ2-3; D may be TRBD1 (6 bases). The V and J ends lost 5 bases and 3 bases respectively, with 10 bases between them. Germline CDR1 and CDR2: SGHDT and YYEEEE. The CDR3 runs to 13 residues. The CDR3 spells CASSRGQTDTQYF. The DNA for the CDR3 is TGTGCCAGCAGTCGCGGACAGACAGATACGCAGTATTTT.

The chain links TRBV9 to TRBJ2-7; 8 positions agree with TRBD1. The length of the CDR3 is 14 residues. In germline, CDR1 is SGDLS, CDR2 YYNGEE. Unmatched junction bases numbered 4, after V lost 3 bases and J lost 2 bases. The CDR3 nucleotides read TGTGCCAGCAGCGAGCGGACAGGGCCCTACGAGCAGTACTTC. As protein: CASSERTGPYEQYF.

The V and J genes are TRBV5-4 and TRBJ2-3; 8 bases fit TRBD1. CDR1 and CDR2 from the germline V gene are SGHNT and YYREEE (reference sequence). The V gene end was trimmed by 4 bases and the J gene end by 5 bases; junction bases not matched to a gene: 9. This CDR3 comprises 15 residues. CDR3 sequence: CASSPRGTGGDTQYF. In nucleotides, the CDR3 is TGTGCCAGCAGCCCAAGGGGGACAGGAGGAGATACGCAGTATTTT.

The rearrangement links TRBV6-1 to TRBJ2-7; 14 positions agree with TRBD2. The germline gives CDR1 MNHNS, CDR2 SASEGT. Germline trimming cut 4 bases from V and 3 bases from J; bases unmatched to any gene: 11. The CDR3 sequence is 18 residues long. The CDR3 reads CASSADRGTSGSLYEQYF. For the CDR3, the DNA is TGTGCCAGCAGTGCGGACAGGGGGACTAGCGGGAGCCTCTACGAGCAGTACTTC.

The CDR3 bases are TGTGCCAGCACCCTCGGAGGGGAAGGCTATGGCTACACCTTC. Encoded protein: CASTLGGEGYGYTF. J is TRBJ1-2 and V is TRBV6-5; possibly TRBD1 for D (5 bases). CDR1 and CDR2 (germline): MNHEY, SVGAGI. The length of the CDR3 is 14 residues. Trimming removed 7 bases from V and 4 bases from J, with 16 bases in between.

The chain carries TRBV29-1 and TRBJ1-3; D is unresolved. Trimming pared 1 base from V and 4 bases from J, leaving 11 bases between. There are 14 residues in the CDR3. The germline CDR1 and CDR2 sequences are SQVTM and ANQGSEA. The CDR3 coding sequence is TGCAGCGTTGAAGGGCCGGGTCTCGGAAACACCATATATTTT. Its translation is CSVEGPGLGNTIYF.

This clone was seen just once. The chain has TRBV10-2 and TRBJ2-1; D could derive from TRBD1 or TRBD2 (5 bases each). Germline V lookup: CDR1 WSHSY, CDR2 SAAADI. The V end was cut by 5 bases, the J end by 5 bases, with 13 bases between. This CDR3 has 14 residues. The CDR3 region is CASSTGTPNNEQFF. CDR3 DNA: TGCGCCAGCAGTACCGGGACGCCTAACAATGAGCAGTTCTTC.

The rearrangement uses TRBV30 and TRBJ2-5; D gene unclear. This CDR3 region has 12 residues. CDR1 is GTSNPN, CDR2 SVGIG, per germline (reference sequence). V lost 2 bases to trimming and J lost 1 base, with 5 bases between them. This CDR3 is CAWSTIQETQYF. The CDR3, as DNA: TGTGCCTGGAGTACAATCCAAGAGACCCAGTACTTC.

The V gene is TRBV11-2, the J gene TRBJ2-5; 9 bases align to TRBD2. J lost 2 bases, V lost 3 bases, and 1 base had no gene match. This CDR3 has 14 residues. Germline V gene sequence: CDR1 SGHAT, CDR2 FQNNGV. CDR3 DNA: TGTGCCAGCAGCTTGACTAGCGGACAAGAGACCCAGTACTTC. The encoded protein is CASSLTSGQETQYF.

The chain joins TRBV30 to TRBJ1-6, with TRBD1 matching 8 bases. Germline V gene sequence: CDR1 GTSNPN, CDR2 SVGIG (reference sequence). The V gene end was trimmed by 1 base and the J gene end by 10 bases; junction bases not matched to a gene: 9. This CDR3 is built from 15 residues. Here the CDR3 DNA reads TGTGCCTGGAGTGCGGGACAGGAGGGTGAGTCACCCCTCCACTTT. Translated: CAWSAGQEGESPLHF.